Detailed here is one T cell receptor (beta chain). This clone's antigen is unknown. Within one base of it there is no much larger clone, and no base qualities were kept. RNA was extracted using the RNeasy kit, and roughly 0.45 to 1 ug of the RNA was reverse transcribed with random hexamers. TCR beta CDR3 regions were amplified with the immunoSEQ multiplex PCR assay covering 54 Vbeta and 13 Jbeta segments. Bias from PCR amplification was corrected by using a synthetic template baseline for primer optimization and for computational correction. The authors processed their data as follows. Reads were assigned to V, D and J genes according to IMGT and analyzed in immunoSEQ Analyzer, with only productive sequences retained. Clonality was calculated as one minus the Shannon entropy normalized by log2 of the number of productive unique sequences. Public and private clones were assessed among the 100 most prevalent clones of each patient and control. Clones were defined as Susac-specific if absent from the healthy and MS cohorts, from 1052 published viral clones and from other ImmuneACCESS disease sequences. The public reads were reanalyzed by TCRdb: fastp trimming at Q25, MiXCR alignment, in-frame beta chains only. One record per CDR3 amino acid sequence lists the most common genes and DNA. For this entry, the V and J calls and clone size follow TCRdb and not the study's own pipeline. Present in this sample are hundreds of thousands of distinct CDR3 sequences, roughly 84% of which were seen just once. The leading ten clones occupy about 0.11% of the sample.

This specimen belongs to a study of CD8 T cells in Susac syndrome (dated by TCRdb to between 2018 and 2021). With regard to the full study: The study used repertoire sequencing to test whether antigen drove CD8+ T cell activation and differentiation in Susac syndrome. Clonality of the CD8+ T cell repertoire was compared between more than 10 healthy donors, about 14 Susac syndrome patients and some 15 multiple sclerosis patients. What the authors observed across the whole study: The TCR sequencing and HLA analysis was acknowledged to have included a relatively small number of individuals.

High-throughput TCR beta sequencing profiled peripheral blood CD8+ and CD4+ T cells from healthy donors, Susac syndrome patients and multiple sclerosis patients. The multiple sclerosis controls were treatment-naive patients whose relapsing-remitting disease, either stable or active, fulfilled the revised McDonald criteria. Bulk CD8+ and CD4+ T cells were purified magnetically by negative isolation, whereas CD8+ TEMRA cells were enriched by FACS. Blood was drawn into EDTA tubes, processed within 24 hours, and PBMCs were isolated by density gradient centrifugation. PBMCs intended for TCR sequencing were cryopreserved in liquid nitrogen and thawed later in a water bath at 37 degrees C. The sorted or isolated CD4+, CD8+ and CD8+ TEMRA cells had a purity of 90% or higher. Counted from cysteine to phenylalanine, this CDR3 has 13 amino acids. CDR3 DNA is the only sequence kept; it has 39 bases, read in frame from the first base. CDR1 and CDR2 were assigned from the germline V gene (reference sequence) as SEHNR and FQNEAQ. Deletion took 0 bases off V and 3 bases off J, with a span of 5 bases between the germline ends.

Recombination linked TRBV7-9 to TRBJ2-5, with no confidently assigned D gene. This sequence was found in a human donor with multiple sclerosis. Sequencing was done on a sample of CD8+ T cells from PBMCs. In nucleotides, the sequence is TGTGCCAGCAGCTTAGCAAACGAAGAGACCCAGTACTTC. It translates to CASSLANEETQYF.